One sample yielded the 2 T cell receptor beta chains listed below, sequenced in a study of T cells in narcolepsy. Sequencing used immunoSEQ multiplex PCR; TCRdb keeps in-frame clones, though not all of them. Seen here are 25,000 or so clones, more than 75% observed once, and the top ten hold around 3.1%. The sequencing input was CD45RA- memory CD4+ T cells from PBMCs. All receptors derive from a human donor with narcolepsy.

J is TRBJ2-5 and V is TRBV5-6, with D possibly being TRBD1 (6 bases). The J call may be in error: the DNA end matches TRBJ2-7 better. This CDR3 spans 13 amino acids. Looked up from germline, CDR1 is SGHDT and CDR2 is YYEEEE. The CDR3 DNA reads as TGTGCCAGCAGCTCAACAGGGCGCTACGAGCAGTACTTC. It is translated as CASSSTGRYEQYF.

V is TRBV6-5 and J is TRBJ2-1, with a tentative D call TRBD2 (5 bases). The germline V gene encodes CDR1 MNHEY and CDR2 SVGAGI. The germline V and J ends were trimmed by 5 bases and 5 bases, with 7 bases remaining between them. This CDR3 has 12 amino acids. The CDR3 sequence: CASSEEDNEQFF. The DNA of the CDR3 is TGTGCCAGCAGTGAGGAGGACAATGAGCAGTTCTTC.